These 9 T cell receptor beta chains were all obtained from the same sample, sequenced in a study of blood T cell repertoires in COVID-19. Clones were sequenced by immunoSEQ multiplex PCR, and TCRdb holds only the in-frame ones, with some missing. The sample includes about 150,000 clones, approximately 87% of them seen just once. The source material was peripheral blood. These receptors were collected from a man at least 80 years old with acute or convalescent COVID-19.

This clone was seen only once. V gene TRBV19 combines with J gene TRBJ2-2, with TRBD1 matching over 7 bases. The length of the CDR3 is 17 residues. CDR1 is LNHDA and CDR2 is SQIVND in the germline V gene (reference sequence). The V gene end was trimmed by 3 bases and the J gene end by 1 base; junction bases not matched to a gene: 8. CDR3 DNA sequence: TGTGCCAGTAGTATTCTCCAGTACAGGGGGAACACCGGGGAGCTGTTTTTT. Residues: CASSILQYRGNTGELFF. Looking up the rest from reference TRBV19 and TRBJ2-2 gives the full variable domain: DGGITQSPKYLFRKEGQNVTLSCEQNLNHDAMYWYRQDPGQGLRLIYYSQIVNDFQKGDIAEGYSVSREKKESFPLTVTSAQKNPTAFYLCASSILQYRGNTGELFFGEGSRLTVL.

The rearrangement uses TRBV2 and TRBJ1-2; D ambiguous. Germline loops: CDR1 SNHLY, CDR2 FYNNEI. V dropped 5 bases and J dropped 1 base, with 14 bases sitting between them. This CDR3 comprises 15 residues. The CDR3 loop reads CASSTGVPLNYGYTF. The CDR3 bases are TGTGCCAGCAGTACCGGGGTCCCCCTTAACTATGGCTACACCTTC.

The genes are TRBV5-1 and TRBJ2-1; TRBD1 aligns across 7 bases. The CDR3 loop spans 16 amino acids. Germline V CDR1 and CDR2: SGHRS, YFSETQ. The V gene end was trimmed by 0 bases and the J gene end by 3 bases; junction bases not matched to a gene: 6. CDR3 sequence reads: CASSLVAGGVYNEQFF. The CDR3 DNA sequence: TGCGCCAGCAGCTTGGTTGCAGGGGGAGTCTACAATGAGCAGTTCTTC.

In DNA form, the CDR3 reads TGTGCCAGCAGTTACCGGGACAGGGGGAATCAGGAGTACTTC. This translates into CASSYRDRGNQEYF. The chain is built from TRBV6-5 and TRBJ2-5; 11 positions agree with TRBD1. This CDR3 has 14 amino acids. Germline CDR1 is MNHEY and CDR2 is SVGAGI. V was clipped by 2 bases and J by 12 bases; unmatched bases: 8.

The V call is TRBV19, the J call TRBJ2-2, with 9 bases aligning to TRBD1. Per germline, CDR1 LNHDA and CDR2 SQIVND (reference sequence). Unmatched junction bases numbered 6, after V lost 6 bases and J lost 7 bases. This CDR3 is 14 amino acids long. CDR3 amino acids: CASRQQGAIGELFF. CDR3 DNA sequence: TGTGCCAGTAGGCAACAGGGGGCAATCGGGGAGCTGTTTTTT.

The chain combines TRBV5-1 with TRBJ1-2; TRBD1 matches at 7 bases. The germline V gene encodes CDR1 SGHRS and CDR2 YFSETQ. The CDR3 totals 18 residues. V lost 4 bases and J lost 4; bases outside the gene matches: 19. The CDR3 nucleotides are TGCGCCAGCAGCCTGGACTCGGGGCAGGGGGTAGGTGGCTATGGCTACACCTTC. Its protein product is CASSLDSGQGVGGYGYTF.

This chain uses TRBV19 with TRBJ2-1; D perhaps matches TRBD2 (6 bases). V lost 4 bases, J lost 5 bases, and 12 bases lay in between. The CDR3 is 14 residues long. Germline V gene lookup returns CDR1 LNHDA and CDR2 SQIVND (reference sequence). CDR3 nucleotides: TGTGCCAGTAGTAGGGTTTGGGGGGACAATGAGCAGTTCTTC. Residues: CASSRVWGDNEQFF.

The CDR3: CASSLGDAWGGQPQHF. CDR3 nucleotide sequence: TGCGCCAGCAGCTTGGGAGACGCCTGGGGGGGGCAGCCCCAGCATTTT. The chain carries TRBV5-1 and TRBJ1-5; D is possibly TRBD1 (5 bases). CDR3 length: 16 residues. Germline CDR1 is SGHRS and CDR2 is YFSETQ. V lost 0 bases and J lost 7, with 17 bases in between.

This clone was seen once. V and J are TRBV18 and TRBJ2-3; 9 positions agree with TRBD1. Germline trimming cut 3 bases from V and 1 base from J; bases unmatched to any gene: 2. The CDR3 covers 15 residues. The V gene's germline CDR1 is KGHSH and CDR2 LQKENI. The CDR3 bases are TGTGCCAGCTCACCGAACAGGGGGCGCACAGATACGCAGTATTTT. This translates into CASSPNRGRTDTQYF.